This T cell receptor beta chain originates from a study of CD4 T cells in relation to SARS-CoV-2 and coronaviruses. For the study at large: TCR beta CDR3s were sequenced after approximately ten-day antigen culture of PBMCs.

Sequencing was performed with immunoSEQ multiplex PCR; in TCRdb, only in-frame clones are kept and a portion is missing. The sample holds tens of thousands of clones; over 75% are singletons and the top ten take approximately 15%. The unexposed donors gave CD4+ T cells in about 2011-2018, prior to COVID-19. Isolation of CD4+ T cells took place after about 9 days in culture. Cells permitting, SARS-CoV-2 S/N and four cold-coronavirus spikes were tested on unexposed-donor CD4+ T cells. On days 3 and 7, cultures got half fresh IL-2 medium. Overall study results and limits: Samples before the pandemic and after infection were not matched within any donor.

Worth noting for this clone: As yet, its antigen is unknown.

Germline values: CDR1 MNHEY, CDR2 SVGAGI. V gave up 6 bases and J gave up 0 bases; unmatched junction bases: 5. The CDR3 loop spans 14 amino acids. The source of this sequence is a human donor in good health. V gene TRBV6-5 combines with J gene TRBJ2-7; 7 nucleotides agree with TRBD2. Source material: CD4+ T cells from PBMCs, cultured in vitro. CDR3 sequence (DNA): TGTGCCAGCAGACGGGGACTAAACTCCTACGAGCAGTACTTC. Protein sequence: CASRRGLNSYEQYF.